Sequencing of this TCR beta chain was carried out in a study of blood T cell repertoires in COVID-19. V shed 4 bases and J shed 4 bases, with 20 bases lying between them. Germline V gene sequence: CDR1 SGHDT, CDR2 YYEEEE. This CDR3 region has 16 residues. Clones were sequenced by immunoSEQ multiplex PCR, and TCRdb holds only the in-frame ones, with some missing. The sample contains some 250,000 clones, 60% to 75% of which appear only once. The chain employs TRBV5-6 and TRBJ1-1; D is unclear. Sequencing was done on a sample of peripheral blood. The clonotype comes from a woman aged 80 or over with acute or convalescent COVID-19. In DNA, the CDR3 is TGTGCCAGCAGCCCAATAGCCGGGTTCGGTAGCACTGAAGCTTTCTTT. This encodes CASSPIAGFGSTEAFF.